This T cell receptor (beta chain) was captured by sequencing in a study of tumor and adjacent non-tumor tissue in lung cancer. Study results and limitations: Tumor tissue had significantly higher TCR diversity than normal lung.

This clonotype was counted once. Its antigen is not known. The germline gene is not matched at one end of the junction; a read error may be the cause. Three rounds of nested PCR, following a modified ARM-PCR protocol, produced the TCRbeta library. TCRdb itself ran the multiplex PCR reads through MiXCR, one entry per CDR3 protein. The sample shows around 140,000 distinct CDR3 sequences, 66% of them seen only once. No cell sorting was done before RNA was extracted from the tissue. Germline lookup yields CDR1 MNHNY and CDR2 SVGAGI (reference sequence). The CDR3 has 17 amino acids. This sequence was found in a man aged 55 to 70 with small cell lung cancer. The chain combines TRBV6-6 with TRBJ2-6; 7 bases are a match to TRBD2. The sequenced material came from lung tumor tissue. CDR3 region: CASSYNLGGAWANVLIF. CDR3 nucleotide sequence: TGTGCCAGCAGTTATAATCTGGGAGGGGCCTGGGCCAACGTCCTGATTTTC.